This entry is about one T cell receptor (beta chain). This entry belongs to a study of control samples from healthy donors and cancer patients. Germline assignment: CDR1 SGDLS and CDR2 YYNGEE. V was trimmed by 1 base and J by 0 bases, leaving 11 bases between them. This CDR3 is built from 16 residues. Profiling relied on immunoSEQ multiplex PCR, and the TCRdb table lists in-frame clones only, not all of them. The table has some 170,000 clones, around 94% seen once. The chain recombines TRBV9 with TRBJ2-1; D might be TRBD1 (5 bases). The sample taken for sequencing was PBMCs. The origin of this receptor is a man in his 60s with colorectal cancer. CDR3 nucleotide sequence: TGTGCCAGCAGCGTAACTCGGACAAACTCCTACAATGAGCAGTTCTTC. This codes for CASSVTRTNSYNEQFF. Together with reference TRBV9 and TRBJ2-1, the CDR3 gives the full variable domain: DSGVTQTPKHLITATGQRVTLRCSPRSGDLSVYWYQQSLDQGLQFLIQYYNGEERAKGNILERFSAQQFPDLHSELNLSSLELGDSALYFCASSVTRTNSYNEQFFGPGTRLTVL.